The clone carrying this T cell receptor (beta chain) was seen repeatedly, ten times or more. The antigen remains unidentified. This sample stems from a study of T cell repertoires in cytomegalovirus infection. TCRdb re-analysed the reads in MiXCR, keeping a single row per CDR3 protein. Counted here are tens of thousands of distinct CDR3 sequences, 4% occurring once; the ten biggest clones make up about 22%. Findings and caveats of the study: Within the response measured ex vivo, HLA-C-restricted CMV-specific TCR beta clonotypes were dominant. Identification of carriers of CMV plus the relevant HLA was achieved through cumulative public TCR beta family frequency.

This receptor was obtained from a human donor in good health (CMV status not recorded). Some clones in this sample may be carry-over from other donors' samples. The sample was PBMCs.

The chain's CDR3 is CASSWDIPFETQYF. CDR3 sequence (DNA): TGTGCCAGCAGCTGGGACATCCCGTTTGAGACCCAGTACTTC. V is TRBV7-9 and J is TRBJ2-5; tentatively, D is TRBD1 (6 bases). There are 14 residues in the CDR3. Germline CDR1 is SEHNR and CDR2 is FQNEAQ (reference sequence). Deletions cut 4 bases from V and 5 bases from J, with 14 bases between.